This T cell receptor (beta chain) was sequenced in a study of blood T cell repertoires in COVID-19 (TCRdb year 2020). Notes on the research overall: Samples from collaborators originated in the United States, Italy and Spain and spanned both the acute and convalescent phases of COVID-19. The material from the prospective study consisted of cDNA or gDNA derived from T cells, B-cell-depleted T cells, or PBMCs. Deeply sampled blood TCRbeta repertoires from subjects exposed to, actively infected with, or recovered from COVID-19 were included in the dataset. The repertoires were released in a freely available public database intended as a resource for research on the immune response to SARS-CoV-2. The samples were drawn from two sources: the first 160 participants of the ongoing ImmuneRACE study, and 1,000 to 1,500 subjects contributed by 6 global collaborators. The sample metadata nearly always contained a de-identified subject ID, COVID-19 status, age in years and sex. Where HLA class I and class II types were available, the types were taken from metadata supplied by the sample provider, not from assay-based typing.

Another Seattle source contributed samples from volunteer blood donors who had recovered from COVID-19. The collaborating institutions used their own protocols to collect whole blood in K2EDTA tubes. For TCRbeta analysis, collaborators shipped samples in one of three forms: frozen whole blood, isolated PBMCs, or DNA extracted from either of those sample types. V is shortened by 5 bases, J by 3 bases, and the region joining them spans 14 bases. The CDR3 covers 15 residues, taking in both the cysteine and the phenylalanine. Kept here is only the CDR3 DNA, which spans 45 bases and is read in frame from base 1. The germline V gene yields SGHAT for CDR1 and FQNNGV for CDR2. What the study reported, not specific to this receptor: Clinical and demographic metadata were provided uncurated, with the amount varying by source and participant.

Comment on this clone: The antigen it binds to is not known. No qualities accompany the bases; no much larger clone lies one base away.

TCRbeta CDR3 regions were amplified from genomic DNA by means of the immunoSEQ Assay, a bias-controlled multiplex PCR. As for the original processing: The number of nucleated cells in each sample was estimated from the amplification of reference gene primers within the assay. To quantify the absolute abundance of each unique TCRbeta CDR3 rearrangement, sequence reads were collapsed and filtered. For each sample, productive Simpson clonality was calculated as the square root of Simpson's diversity index over productive rearrangements. This immuneACCESS table, as held by TCRdb, lists in-frame sequences with V and J called but not all clones. Of the missing ones, under half trace to an unresolved V gene in checked studies; the others have no known cause. That table is the source of V, J and clone size, and D and trimming were worked out from the DNA. This sample gives some 240,000 clones in total; roughly 87% of them show up just once. The ten largest clones represent roughly 4.8% of the sample.

Sample: peripheral blood. This TCR was sampled from a woman aged 35 to 49 who had recovered from COVID-19. Recombination connected TRBV11-2 to TRBJ1-5; the D segment could be TRBD1, given 6 matching bases. The encoded CDR3 is CASSPLTGLNQPQHF. DNA sequence: TGTGCCAGCAGCCCCTTGACAGGACTCAATCAGCCCCAGCATTTT.